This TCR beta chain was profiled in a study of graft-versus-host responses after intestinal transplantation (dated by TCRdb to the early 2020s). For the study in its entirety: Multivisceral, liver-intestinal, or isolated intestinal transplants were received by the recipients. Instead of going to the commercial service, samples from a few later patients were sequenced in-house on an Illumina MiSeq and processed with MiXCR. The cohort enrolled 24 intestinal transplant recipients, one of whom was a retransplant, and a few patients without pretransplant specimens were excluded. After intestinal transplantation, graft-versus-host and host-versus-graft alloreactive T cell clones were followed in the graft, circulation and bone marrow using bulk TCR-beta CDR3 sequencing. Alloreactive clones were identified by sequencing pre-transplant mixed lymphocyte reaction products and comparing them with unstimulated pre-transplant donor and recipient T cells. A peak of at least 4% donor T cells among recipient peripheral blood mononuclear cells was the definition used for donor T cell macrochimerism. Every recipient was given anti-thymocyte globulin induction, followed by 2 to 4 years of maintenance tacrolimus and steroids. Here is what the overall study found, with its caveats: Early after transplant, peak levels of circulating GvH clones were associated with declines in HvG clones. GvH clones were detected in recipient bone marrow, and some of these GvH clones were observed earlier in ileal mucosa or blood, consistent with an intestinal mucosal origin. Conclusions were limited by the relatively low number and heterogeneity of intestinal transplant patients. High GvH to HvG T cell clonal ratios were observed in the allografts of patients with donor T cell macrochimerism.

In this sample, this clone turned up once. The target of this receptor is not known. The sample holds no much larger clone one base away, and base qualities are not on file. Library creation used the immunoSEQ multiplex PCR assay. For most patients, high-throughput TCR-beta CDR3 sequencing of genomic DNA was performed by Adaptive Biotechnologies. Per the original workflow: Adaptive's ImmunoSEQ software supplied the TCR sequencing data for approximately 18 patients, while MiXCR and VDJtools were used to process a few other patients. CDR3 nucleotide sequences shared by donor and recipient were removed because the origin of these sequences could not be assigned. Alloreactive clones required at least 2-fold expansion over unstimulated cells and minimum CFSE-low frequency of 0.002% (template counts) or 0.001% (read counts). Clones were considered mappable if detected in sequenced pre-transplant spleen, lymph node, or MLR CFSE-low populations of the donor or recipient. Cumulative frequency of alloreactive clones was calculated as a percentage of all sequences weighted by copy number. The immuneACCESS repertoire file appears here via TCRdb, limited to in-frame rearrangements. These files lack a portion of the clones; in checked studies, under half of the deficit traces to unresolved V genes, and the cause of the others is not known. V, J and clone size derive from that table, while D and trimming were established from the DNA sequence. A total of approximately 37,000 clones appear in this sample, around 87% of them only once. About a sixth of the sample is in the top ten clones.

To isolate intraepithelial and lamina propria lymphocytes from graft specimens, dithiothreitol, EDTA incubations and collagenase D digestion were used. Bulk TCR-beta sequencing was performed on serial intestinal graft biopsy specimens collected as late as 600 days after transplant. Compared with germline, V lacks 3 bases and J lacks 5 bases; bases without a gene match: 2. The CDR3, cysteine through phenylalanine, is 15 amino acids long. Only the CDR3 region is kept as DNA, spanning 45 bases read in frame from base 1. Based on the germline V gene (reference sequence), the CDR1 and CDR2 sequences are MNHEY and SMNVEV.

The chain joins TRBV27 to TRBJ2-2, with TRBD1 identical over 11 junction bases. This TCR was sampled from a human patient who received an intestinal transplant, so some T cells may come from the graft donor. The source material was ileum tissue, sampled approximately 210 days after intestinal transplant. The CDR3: CASSFGTGGTGELFF. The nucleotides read TGTGCCAGCAGTTTCGGGACAGGGGGGACCGGGGAGCTGTTTTTT.